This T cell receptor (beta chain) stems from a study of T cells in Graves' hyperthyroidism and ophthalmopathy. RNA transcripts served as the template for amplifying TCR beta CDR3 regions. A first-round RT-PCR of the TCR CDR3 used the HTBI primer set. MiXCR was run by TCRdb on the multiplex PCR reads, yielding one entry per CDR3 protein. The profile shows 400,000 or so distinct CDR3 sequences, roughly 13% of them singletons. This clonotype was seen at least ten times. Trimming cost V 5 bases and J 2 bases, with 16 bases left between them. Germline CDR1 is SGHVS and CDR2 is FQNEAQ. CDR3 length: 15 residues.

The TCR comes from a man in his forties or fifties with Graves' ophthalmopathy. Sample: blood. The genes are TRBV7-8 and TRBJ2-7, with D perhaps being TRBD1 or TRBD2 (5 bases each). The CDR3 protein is CASSPPGPYTYEQYF. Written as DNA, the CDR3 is TGTGCCAGCAGCCCTCCGGGGCCCTACACCTACGAGCAGTACTTC.